This T cell receptor beta chain appears in the sequencing data of a study of PD-L1 blockade in urothelial cancer. The wider study: When patients started atezolizumab in about 2014, it was given at 1,200 mg intravenously every 3 weeks.

Generated by immunoSEQ multiplex PCR, the TCRdb table keeps only in-frame clones and is missing some. The repertoire holds about 48,000 clones, with around 80% as singletons. Time point given: peripheral blood 6 weeks after treatment start. The J segment lost 4 bases and the V segment lost 3 bases, leaving 13 bases of the junction unmatched. The CDR3 spans 17 residues. Germline loops: CDR1 SGHNT, CDR2 YYREEE (reference sequence). The sequence derives from a man between 65 and 85 years old with urothelial cancer. The sequenced sample was PBMCs, obtained around atezolizumab (anti-PD-L1) treatment. The rearrangement joins TRBV5-4 to TRBJ2-3; 8 positions match TRBD2. The CDR3 DNA sequence: TGTGCCAGCAGCTCAGACCAGAGCGGGAGTGGCGCAGATACGCAGTATTTT. Translated, it gives CASSSDQSGSGADTQYF. Complete variable domain (other parts from reference TRBV5-4 and TRBJ2-3): ETGVTQSPTHLIKTRGQQVTLRCSSQSGHNTVSWYQQALGQGPQFIFQYYREEENGRGNFPPRFSGLQFPNYSSELNVNALELDDSALYLCASSSDQSGSGADTQYFGPGTRLTVL.